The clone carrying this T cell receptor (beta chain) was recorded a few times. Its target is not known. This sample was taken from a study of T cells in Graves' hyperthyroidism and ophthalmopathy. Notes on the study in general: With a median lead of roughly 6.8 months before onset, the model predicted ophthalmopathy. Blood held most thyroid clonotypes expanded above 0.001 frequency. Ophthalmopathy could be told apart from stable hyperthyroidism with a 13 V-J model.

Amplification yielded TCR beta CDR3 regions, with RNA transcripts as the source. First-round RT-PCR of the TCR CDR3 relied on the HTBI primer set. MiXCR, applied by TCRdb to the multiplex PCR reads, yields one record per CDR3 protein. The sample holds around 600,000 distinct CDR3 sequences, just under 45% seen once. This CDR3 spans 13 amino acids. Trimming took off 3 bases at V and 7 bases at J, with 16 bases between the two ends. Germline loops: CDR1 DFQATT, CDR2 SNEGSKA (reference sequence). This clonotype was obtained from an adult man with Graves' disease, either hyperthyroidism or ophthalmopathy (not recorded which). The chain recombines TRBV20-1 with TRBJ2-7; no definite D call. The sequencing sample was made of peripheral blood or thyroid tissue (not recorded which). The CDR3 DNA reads TGCAGTGCTAGTAGGCCCCCCTTCGGAGAGCAGTACTTC. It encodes CSASRPPFGEQYF.